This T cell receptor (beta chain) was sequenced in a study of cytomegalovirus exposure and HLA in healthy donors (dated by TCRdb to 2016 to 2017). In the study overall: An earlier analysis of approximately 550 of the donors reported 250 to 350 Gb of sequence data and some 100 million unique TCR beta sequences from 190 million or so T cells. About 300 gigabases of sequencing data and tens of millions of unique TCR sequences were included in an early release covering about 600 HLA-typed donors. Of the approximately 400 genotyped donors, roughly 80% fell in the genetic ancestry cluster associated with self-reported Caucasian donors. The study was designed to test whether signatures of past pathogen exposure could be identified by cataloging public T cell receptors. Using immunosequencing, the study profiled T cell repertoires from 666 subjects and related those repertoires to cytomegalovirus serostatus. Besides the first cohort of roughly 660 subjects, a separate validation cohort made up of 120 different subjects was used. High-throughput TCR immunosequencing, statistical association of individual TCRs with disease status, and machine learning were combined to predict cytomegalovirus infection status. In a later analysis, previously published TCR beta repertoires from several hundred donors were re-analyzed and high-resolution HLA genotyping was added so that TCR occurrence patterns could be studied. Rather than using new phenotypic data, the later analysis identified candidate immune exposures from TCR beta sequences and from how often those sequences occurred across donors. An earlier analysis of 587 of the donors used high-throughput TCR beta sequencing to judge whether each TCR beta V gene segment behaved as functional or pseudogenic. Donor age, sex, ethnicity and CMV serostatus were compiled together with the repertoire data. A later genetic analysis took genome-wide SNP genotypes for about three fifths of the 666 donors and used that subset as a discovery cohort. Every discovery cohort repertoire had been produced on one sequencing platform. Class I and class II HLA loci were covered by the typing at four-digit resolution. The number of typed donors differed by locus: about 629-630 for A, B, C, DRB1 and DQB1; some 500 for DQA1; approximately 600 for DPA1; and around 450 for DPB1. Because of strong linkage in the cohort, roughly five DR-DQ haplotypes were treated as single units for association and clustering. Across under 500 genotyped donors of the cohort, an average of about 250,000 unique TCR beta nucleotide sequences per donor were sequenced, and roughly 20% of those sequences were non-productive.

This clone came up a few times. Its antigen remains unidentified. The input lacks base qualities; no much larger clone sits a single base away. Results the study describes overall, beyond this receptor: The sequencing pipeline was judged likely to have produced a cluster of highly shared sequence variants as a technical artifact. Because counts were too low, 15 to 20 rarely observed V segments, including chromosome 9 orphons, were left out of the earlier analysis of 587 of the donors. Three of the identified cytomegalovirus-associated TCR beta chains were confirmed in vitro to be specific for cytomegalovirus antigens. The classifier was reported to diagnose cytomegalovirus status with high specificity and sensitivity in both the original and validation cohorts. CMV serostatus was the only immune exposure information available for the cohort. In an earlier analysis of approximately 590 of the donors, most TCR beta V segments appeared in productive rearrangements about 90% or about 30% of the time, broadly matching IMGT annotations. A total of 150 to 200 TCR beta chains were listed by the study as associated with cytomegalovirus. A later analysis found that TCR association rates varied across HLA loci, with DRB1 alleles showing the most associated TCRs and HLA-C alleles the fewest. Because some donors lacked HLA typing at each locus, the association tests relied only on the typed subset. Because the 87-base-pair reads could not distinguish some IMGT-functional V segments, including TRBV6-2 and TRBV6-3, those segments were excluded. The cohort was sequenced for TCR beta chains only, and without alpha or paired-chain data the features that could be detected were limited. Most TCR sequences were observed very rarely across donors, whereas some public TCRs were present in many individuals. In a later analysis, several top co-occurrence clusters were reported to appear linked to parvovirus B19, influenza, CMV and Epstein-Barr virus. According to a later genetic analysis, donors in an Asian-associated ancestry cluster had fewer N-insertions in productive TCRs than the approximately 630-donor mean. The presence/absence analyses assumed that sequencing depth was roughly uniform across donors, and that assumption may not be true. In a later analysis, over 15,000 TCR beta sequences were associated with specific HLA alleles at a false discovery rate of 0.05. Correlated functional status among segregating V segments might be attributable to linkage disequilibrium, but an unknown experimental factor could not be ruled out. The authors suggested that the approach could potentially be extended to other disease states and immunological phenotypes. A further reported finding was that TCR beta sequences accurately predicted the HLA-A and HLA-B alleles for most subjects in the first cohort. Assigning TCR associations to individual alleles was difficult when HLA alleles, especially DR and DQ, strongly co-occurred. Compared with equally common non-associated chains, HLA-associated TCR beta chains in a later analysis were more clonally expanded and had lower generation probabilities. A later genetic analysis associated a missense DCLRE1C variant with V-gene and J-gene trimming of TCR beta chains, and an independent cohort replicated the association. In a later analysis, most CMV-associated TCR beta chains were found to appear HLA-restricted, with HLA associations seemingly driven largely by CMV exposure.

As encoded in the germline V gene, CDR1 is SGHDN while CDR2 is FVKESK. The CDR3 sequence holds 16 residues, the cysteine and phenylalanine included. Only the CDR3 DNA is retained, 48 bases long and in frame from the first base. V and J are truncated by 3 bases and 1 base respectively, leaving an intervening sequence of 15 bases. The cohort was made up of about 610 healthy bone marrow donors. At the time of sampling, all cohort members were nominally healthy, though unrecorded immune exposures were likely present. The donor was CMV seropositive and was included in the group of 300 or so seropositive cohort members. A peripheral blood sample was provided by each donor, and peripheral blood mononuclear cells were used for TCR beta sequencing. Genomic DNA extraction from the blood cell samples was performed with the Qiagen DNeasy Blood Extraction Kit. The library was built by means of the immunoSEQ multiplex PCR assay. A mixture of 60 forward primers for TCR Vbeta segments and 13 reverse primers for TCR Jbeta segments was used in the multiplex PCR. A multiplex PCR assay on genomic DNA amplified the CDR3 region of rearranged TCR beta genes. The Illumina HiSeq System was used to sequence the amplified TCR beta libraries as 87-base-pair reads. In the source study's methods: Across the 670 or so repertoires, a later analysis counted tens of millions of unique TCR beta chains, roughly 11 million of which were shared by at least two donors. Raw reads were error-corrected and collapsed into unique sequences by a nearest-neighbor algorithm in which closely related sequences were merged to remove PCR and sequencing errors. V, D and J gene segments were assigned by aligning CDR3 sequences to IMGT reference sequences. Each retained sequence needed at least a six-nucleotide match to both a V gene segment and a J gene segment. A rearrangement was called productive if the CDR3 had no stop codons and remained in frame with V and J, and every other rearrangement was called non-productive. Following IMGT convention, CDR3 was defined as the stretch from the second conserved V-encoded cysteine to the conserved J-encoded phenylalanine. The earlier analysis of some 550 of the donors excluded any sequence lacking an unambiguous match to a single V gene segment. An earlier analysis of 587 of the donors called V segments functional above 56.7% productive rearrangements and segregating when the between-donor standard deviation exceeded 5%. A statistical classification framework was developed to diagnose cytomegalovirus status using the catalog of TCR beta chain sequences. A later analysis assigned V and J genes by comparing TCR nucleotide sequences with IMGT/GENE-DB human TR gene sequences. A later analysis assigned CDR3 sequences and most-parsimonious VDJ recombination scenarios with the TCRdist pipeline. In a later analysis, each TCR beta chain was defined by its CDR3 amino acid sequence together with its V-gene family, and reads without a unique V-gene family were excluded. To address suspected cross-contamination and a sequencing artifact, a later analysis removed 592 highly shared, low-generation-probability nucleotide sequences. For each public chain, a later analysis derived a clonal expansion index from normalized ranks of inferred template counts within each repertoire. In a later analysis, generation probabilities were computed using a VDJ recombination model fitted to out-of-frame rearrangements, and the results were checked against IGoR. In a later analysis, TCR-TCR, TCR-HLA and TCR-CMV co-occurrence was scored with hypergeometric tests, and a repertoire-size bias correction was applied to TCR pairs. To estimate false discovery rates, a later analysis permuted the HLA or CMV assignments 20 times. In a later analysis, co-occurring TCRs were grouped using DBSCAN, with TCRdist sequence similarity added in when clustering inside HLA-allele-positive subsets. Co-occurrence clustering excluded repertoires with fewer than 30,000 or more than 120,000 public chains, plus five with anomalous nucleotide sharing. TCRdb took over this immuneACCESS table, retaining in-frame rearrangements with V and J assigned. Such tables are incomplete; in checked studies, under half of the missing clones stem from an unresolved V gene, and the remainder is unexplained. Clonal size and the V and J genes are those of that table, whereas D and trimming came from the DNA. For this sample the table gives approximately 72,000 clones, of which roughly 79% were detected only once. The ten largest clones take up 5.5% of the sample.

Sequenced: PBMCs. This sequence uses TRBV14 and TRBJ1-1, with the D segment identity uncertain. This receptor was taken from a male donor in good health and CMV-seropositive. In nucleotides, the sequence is TGTGCCAGCAGCCAGTCAGGAGGCGCTTGGAACACTGAAGCTTTCTTT. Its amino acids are CASSQSGGAWNTEAFF. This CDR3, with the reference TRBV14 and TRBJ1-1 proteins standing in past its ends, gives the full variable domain EAGVTQFPSHSVIEKGQTVTLRCDPISGHDNLYWYRRVMGKEIKFLLHFVKESKQDESGMPNNRFLAERTGGTYSTLKVQPAELEDSGVYFCASSQSGGAWNTEAFFGQGTRLTVV.